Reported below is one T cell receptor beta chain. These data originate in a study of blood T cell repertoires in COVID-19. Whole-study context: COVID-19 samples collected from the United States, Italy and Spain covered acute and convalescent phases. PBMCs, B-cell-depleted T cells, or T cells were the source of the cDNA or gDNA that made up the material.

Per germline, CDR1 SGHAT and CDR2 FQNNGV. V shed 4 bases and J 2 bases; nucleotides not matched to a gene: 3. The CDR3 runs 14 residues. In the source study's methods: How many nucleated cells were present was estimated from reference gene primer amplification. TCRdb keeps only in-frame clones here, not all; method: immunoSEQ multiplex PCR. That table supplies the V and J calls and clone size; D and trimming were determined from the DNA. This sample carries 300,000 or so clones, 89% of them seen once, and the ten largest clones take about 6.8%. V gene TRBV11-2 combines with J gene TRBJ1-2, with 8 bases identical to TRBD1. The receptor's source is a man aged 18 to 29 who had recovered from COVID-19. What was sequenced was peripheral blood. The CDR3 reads CASSSGTGNYGYTF. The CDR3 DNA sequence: TGTGCCAGCAGCTCCGGGACAGGCAACTATGGCTACACCTTC.